This entry lists 15 T cell receptor beta chains sequenced from one sample in a study of breast tumors, draining lymph nodes, adjacent tissues (dated by TCRdb to 2016 to 2018). The method behind the library was multiplex PCR. Sequencing relied on an Illumina HiSeq 2000. TCRdb redid the processing of the public reads, applying fastp at Q25 and MiXCR, and retained in-frame beta chains. Under each unique CDR3 protein, matching rows form one entry showing the most common genes and DNA. The sample profile shows 140,000 to 150,000 distinct CDR3 sequences; approximately 32% of them were found once. The leading ten clones occupy under 2.5% of the sample. The lymph node samples were taken from the axillary draining lymph nodes of breast cancer patients. Material: axillary lymph node tissue. These receptors were collected from a female donor with breast cancer. Some clones in this sample may be carry-over from other donors' samples.

The V call is TRBV20-1, the J call TRBJ1-6, with 7 bases matching TRBD1. The trim removed 4 bases at V and 8 bases at J, leaving 5 bases unmatched. Germline lookup yields CDR1 DFQATT and CDR2 SNEGSKA (reference sequence). The CDR3 has 13 amino acids. The CDR3 DNA sequence: TGCAGTGCTAAGCTCCAGGGGGATTCACCCCTCCACTTT. As protein: CSAKLQGDSPLHF.

In the case of this clonotype: This clone may be a read error of a much larger clone one base away. Here the CDR3 reads CASSSFAWGQSYEQFF. The CDR3 coding sequence is TGTGCCAGCAGTTCGTTCGCTTGGGGACAGTCCTACGAGCAGTTCTTC. The chain uses TRBV28 and TRBJ2-1; TRBD1 agrees at 7 bases. Looked up from germline, CDR1 is MDHEN and CDR2 is SYDVKM. Germline trimming cut 4 bases from V and 10 bases from J; bases unmatched to any gene: 16. The CDR3 is 16 amino acids.

This clonotype was seen ten or more times. This chain uses TRBV30 with TRBJ1-2; 10 nucleotides line up with TRBD1. The junction had 6 bases not matched to a gene; V was cut back by 6 bases and J by 8 bases. The CDR3 is 12 amino acids. The V gene's germline CDR1 is GTSNPN and CDR2 SVGIG (reference sequence). The CDR3 protein is CACGGDRGGYTF. The CDR3 DNA reads TGTGCCTGCGGGGGGGACAGGGGCGGCTACACCTTC.

This clonotype appeared many times. This chain uses TRBV30 with TRBJ2-1; D call uncertain. The CDR3 has 11 residues. Germline CDR1 is GTSNPN and CDR2 is SVGIG (reference sequence). Between the trimmed V and J ends, which lost 2 bases and 7 bases, there was a span of 6 bases. The CDR3 coding sequence is TGTGCCTGGAGTCGCAGTAATGAGCAGTTCTTC. Protein product: CAWSRSNEQFF.

This clonotype was seen repeatedly, ten times or more. The rearrangement joins TRBV20-1 to TRBJ2-3; TRBD2 is a possible D gene (7 bases). CDR3 length: 16 amino acids. Trimming took 5 bases from V and 4 from J, leaving 22 bases between them. Germline assignment: CDR1 DFQATT and CDR2 SNEGSKA (reference sequence). CDR3: CSAPGGWGGLSDTQYF. CDR3 nucleotides: TGCAGTGCTCCCGGGGGCTGGGGGGGGCTCTCAGATACGCAGTATTTT.

This chain links TRBV10-3 with TRBJ2-3; 10 positions agree with TRBD2. V lost 4 bases to trimming and J lost 0 bases; unmatched junction nucleotides: 1. The V gene's germline CDR1 is ENHRY and CDR2 SYGVKD. The CDR3 runs to 15 residues. The CDR3 reads CAISASGGSTDTQYF. The CDR3 nucleotides are TGTGCCATCAGTGCTAGCGGGGGCAGCACAGATACGCAGTATTTT.

V usage is TRBV6-5 and J usage is TRBJ2-3, with 10 bases lining up with TRBD2. Looked up from germline, CDR1 is MNHEY and CDR2 is SVGAGI. The CDR3 contains 16 residues. Unmatched junction bases numbered 17, after V lost 11 bases and J lost 6 bases. CDR3: CAGRHSGTSDRDTQYF. CDR3 DNA sequence: TGTGCCGGCCGCCACTCGGGGACTAGCGATAGGGATACGCAGTATTTT.

This clonotype was counted at least ten times. As DNA, the CDR3 is TGCGCCAGCAGCTTGATCGGGGGCCCCTACAATGAGCAGTTCTTC. Amino acids: CASSLIGGPYNEQFF. The gene calls are TRBV5-1 and TRBJ2-1; perhaps D is TRBD1 or TRBD2 (6 bases each). Germline assignment: CDR1 SGHRS and CDR2 YFSETQ. This CDR3 has 15 residues. Trimming took 1 base from V and 2 from J, leaving 10 bases between them.

This clonotype was recorded a few times. The genes are TRBV10-1 and TRBJ2-1; the D call may be TRBD1 or TRBD2 (5 bases each). This CDR3 spans 17 amino acids. Germline V gene lookup returns CDR1 WNHNN and CDR2 SYGVQD (reference sequence). The V end was cut by 6 bases, the J end by 4 bases, with 22 bases between. The DNA for the CDR3 is TGCGCCAGCAGACCCTTTATTAGGGACCTTGGGTACAATGAGCAGTTCTTC. As protein: CASRPFIRDLGYNEQFF.

Concerning this clonotype: A single base separates this from a much larger clone, so it may be a read error. The chain uses TRBV5-1 and TRBJ2-5; D is possibly TRBD1 or TRBD2 (6 bases each). The CDR3 loop spans 15 amino acids. Trimming left V 10 bases short and J 3 bases short, with 22 bases between. The V gene's germline CDR1 is SGHRS and CDR2 YFSETQ. CDR3: CASPPGGPAKETQYF. In nucleotides, the CDR3 is TGCGCCTCACCCCCCGGGGGCCCGGCCAAAGAGACCCAGTACTTC. Based on the CDR3 plus reference TRBV5-1 and TRBJ2-5, the full variable domain is KAGVTQTPRYLIKTRGQQVTLSCSPISGHRSVSWYQQTPGQGLQFLFEYFSETQRNKGNFPGRFSGRQFSNSRSEMNVSTLELGDSALYLCASPPGGPAKETQYFGPGTRLLVL.

Ten or more counts support this clonotype. The J gene is TRBJ1-4, the V gene TRBV5-1, with D perhaps TRBD1 (6 bases). The CDR3 runs 15 residues. With 4 bases removed from V and 7 bases from J, the gap between germline ends came to 17 bases. Germline CDR1 and CDR2: SGHRS and YFSETQ. CDR3 coding DNA: TGCGCCAGCAGCCCGGAAGGGACATCGTCTGAAAAACTGTTTTTT. Amino acids: CASSPEGTSSEKLFF.

This clonotype has more than one count but fewer than ten. Its ends do not fully match the called genes, so a read error is possible. The V and J genes are TRBV6-5 and TRBJ2-5, with 9 nucleotides matching TRBD1. Germline CDR1 reads MNHEY; CDR2 reads SVGAGI. The CDR3 contains 16 residues. The DNA for the CDR3 is TGTGCCAGCAGTCACTCAGGGACAGGGTGGGCAGAGACCCAGTACTTC. Translation: CASSHSGTGWAETQYF.

The chain links TRBV5-8 to TRBJ2-1, with TRBD2 matching 7 bases. This CDR3 is built from 14 residues. Germline CDR1 and CDR2: SGHTS and YDEGEE. Trimming took 4 bases from V and 7 from J; bases not matched to a gene: 8. The CDR3 DNA reads as TGTGCCAGCAGCCTATCGAGCGGGGTTAATGAGCAGTTCTTC. Translation: CASSLSSGVNEQFF.

This clonotype came up a few times. This chain connects TRBV20-1 to TRBJ2-7, with 10 positions matching TRBD1. V shed 1 base and J 3 bases; nucleotides not matched to a gene: 6. The CDR3 has 15 residues. CDR1 DFQATT and CDR2 SNEGSKA come from the germline V gene (reference sequence). The CDR3 nucleotides are TGCAGTGCTAGAGGGGACAGGGGTCTGGGCTACGAGCAGTACTTC. Its translation: CSARGDRGLGYEQYF.

The sample holds many counts of this clonotype. The chain recombines TRBV6-5 with TRBJ1-6, with 7 bases aligning to TRBD1. V trimming: 6 bases; J trimming: 7 bases; junction bases outside the gene matches: 9. Germline CDR1 is MNHEY and CDR2 is SVGAGI. The CDR3 spans 15 residues. The CDR3 DNA reads TGTGCCAGCAGACACCGGGACAGCCAAAATTCACCCCTCCACTTT. Its translation: CASRHRDSQNSPLHF.